Listed here is a single T cell receptor beta chain. Its target is unknown. cDNA libraries for TRB were generated by 5' RACE incorporating UMI labels. One entry per CDR3 protein, without DNA, is what TCRdb gives after re-calling the 5' RACE reads. Its table records roughly 100,000 distinct CDR3 sequences. Triplicate sorts of 300,000 cells per CD8+ subset. CD45RO-CCR7+CD27+CD95- cells counted as naive CD8+ T cells. Germline CDR1 is MGHDK and CDR2 is SYGVNS. This CDR3 spans 16 amino acids. The sample comes from a study of CXCR3-negative and CXCR3-positive naive CD8 T cells. About the research overall: Some 130 million TRB reads were obtained overall (about 1.5 +/- 0.3 million per library). Findings and limits, study-wide: In CXCR3-positive naive cells, the TRB CDR3s were more hydrophobic than in CXCR3-negative naive cells. In cryopreserved cells, CXCR3 expression partially decreased, and fresh PBMCs were used in most assays.

V and J are TRBV25-1 and TRBJ2-7; TCRdb returns TRBD2, unconfirmable since there is no DNA. Sequences were obtained from naive CXCR3+ CD8+ T cells from blood. Documented subset: CD45RO-CCR7+CD27+CD95- naive CD8+ T cells expressing CXCR3 (TNR3+). The receptor was isolated from a human donor in good health. Some clones in this sample may be carry-over from other donors' samples. This CDR3 reads CASSPKLAGEICEQYF.